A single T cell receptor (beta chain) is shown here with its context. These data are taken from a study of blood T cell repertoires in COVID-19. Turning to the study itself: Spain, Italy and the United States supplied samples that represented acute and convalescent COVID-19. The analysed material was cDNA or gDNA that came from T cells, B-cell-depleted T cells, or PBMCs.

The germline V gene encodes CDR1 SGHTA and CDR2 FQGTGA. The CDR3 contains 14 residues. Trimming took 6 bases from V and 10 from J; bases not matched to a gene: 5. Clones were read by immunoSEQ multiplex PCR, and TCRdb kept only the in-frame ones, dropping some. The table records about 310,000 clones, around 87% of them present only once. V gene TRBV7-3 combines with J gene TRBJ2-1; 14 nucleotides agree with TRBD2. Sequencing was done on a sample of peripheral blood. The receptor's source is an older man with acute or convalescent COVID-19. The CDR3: CASSAGLAGAEQFF. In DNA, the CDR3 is TGTGCCAGCAGTGCGGGACTAGCGGGGGCGGAGCAGTTCTTC.